This entry features one T cell receptor beta chain sequence. Its antigen remains undetermined. Base quality data are lacking; no much larger clone is found one base away. TCR beta repertoires were profiled from peripheral blood of under 15 young patients with multiple sclerosis to demonstrate the VDJtools post-analysis software. Multiple sclerosis patients were children and adolescents aged about 6 to 16 years. This entry comes from a study of post-analysis software for immune sequencing data (dated by TCRdb to between 2015 and 2017). Some background on the complete study: The recorded disease courses included relapsing-remitting, secondary progressive and progressive-relapsing multiple sclerosis, and some patients had no subtype annotation. The patient repertoires were compared against fewer than twelve previously published healthy control repertoires obtained from donors aged roughly 6 to 25 years. A subset of samples was prepared in parallel using single-end sample barcoding, then pooled and co-amplified after Illumina adapter ligation.

V loses 0 bases at its end and J loses 11 bases; junction bases beyond the gene matches: 6. The CDR3, cysteine through phenylalanine, is 13 amino acids long. This entry keeps only the CDR3 DNA: 39 bases, framed from base 1. CDR1 SQVTM and CDR2 ANQGSEA are derived from the germline V gene. Overall study outcomes, separate from this receptor: Significantly lower normalized Chao1 diversity was found in multiple sclerosis patients than in controls, suggesting substantial peripheral T-cell clonal expansion. The control group was slightly older than the multiple sclerosis patient group. Significantly higher frequencies in patients than in controls were found for a handful of TRBV segments, including TRBV5-6, TRBV5-1 and TRBV20-1. Direct clustering with F measure revealed strong co-clustering of samples prepared in the same batch, which led to a batch-effect correction.

The library was made by PCR. Sequencing was performed on an Illumina HiSeq 2500. To reduce PCR and sequencing biases, unique molecular identifiers were incorporated into the TCR beta cDNA libraries. Some 500,000 cDNA molecules were obtained for every 1 to 10 million input T cells, so each molecule roughly corresponded to one T cell. The patient libraries were prepared and sequenced with the same protocol used for the earlier healthy control dataset. Within a given batch, samples were prepared together, multiplexed and sequenced on the same HiSeq lane. The paper's data handling went like this. MIGEC handled the raw barcoded reads, throwing out single-read molecular identifier groups before consensus assembly and CDR3 extraction. VDJtools was used for post-analysis of the clonotype tables, with diversity normalized by down-sampling every dataset to the smallest sample size. To correct batch-related cross-sample contamination, repertoire overlap clustering matched CDR3 amino acid sequences but not nucleotide sequences. The public reads were quality trimmed at Q25 with fastp and then assembled into clones with MiXCR by TCRdb, keeping productive beta chains. Each entry is one CDR3 protein sequence, shown with its most common DNA and genes. These V and J calls rely on TCRdb rather than the paper's analysis. Present in this sample are fewer than 850,000 distinct CDR3 sequences, about 43% of which were seen just once. Roughly 4.9% of the sample belongs to the ten largest clones.

The sample taken for sequencing was blood. The receptor chain draws on TRBV29-1 and TRBJ2-1; 8 central nucleotides agree with TRBD1. This TCR was recovered from a girl aged 5 to 17 with multiple sclerosis. Read as DNA, the sequence is TGCAGCGTTGAAGACCTGGACAGGGTTAAGCAGTTCTTC. This gives the protein CSVEDLDRVKQFF.